This T cell receptor beta chain comes out of a study of blood T cell repertoires in COVID-19 (dated by TCRdb to between 2020 and 2021). With respect to the entire study: Samples covering the acute and convalescent phases of COVID-19 were provided by collaborators in the United States, Italy and Spain. The material from the prospective study consisted of cDNA or gDNA derived from T cells, B-cell-depleted T cells, or PBMCs. The dataset comprised deeply sampled blood TCRbeta repertoires from subjects exposed to, actively infected with, or recovered from COVID-19. The repertoires were made available in a free public database intended to serve as a resource for research on the immune response to SARS-CoV-2. Samples were obtained from the ongoing ImmuneRACE study (first 160 participants) and from over 1,000 subjects provided by 6 global collaborators. The sample metadata nearly always contained a de-identified subject ID, COVID-19 status, age in years and sex. HLA class I and class II types, where available, came from metadata supplied by the sample provider rather than from assay-based typing.

From the germline V gene, CDR1 is SQVTM and CDR2 is ANQGSEA. Inclusive of the bounding cysteine and phenylalanine, the CDR3 is 15 residues long. Here the CDR3 DNA is all that survives: 45 bases in frame from base 1. For this chain, trimming is 2 bases at the V end and 2 bases at the J end, and the number of junction bases without a gene match is 2. Whole blood was collected in K2EDTA tubes by collaborating institutions according to the institutions' own protocols. For TCRbeta analysis, collaborator samples were shipped as frozen whole blood, as isolated PBMCs, or as DNA extracted from either sample type. Overall study outcomes, separate from this receptor: The amount of clinical and demographic metadata varied by source and participant and was provided uncurated.

This clone was seen once. The antigen it recognizes is unknown. Per-base qualities were not stored, and no clone one base away is much larger. TCRbeta CDR3 regions were amplified from genomic DNA by means of the immunoSEQ Assay, a bias-controlled multiplex PCR. In the original analysis: The number of nucleated cells in each sample was estimated by amplification of reference gene primers within the assay. Sequence reads were collapsed and filtered to measure the absolute abundance of every unique TCRbeta CDR3 rearrangement. For each sample, productive Simpson clonality was calculated as the square root of Simpson's diversity index across productive rearrangements. This is the immuneACCESS table as TCRdb keeps it, with only in-frame sequences that have V and J called. A part of the clones is gone; compared with another copy, unresolved V genes explain less than half, and the rest is unexplained. V and J calls and clone size are as listed in that table; D and trimming were resolved from the DNA. A total of roughly 90,000 clones appear in this sample, 80% to 85% of them only once. In total, the top ten clones hold roughly 15% of the sample.

This sequence uses TRBV29-1 and TRBJ2-6; TRBD1 agrees with 8 junctional bases. Material: peripheral blood. This receptor was obtained from an elderly woman with active or convalescent COVID-19. The CDR3: CSVEKTGAGANVLTF. The sequence in DNA is TGCAGCGTTGAAAAGACAGGGGCTGGGGCCAACGTCCTGACTTTC.